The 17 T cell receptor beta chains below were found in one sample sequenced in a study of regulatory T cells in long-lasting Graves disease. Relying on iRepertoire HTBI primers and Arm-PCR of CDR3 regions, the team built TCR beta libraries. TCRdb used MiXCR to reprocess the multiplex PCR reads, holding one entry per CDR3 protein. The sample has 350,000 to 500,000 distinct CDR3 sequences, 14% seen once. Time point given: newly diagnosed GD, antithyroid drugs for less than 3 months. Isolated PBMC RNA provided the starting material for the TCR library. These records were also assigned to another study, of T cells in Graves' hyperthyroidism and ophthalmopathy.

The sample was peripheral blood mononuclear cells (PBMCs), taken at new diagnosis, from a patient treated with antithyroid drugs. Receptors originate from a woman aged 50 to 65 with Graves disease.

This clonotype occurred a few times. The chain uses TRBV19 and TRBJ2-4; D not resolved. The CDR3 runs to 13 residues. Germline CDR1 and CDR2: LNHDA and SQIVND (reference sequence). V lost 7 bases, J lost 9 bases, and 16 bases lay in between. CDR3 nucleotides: TGTGCCAGTATATGGTCCCCTTTGATCATTCAGTACTTC. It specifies CASIWSPLIIQYF. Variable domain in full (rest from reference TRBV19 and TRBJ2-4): DGGITQSPKYLFRKEGQNVTLSCEQNLNHDAMYWYRQDPGQGLRLIYYSQIVNDFQKGDIAEGYSVSREKKESFPLTVTSAQKNPTAFYLCASIWSPLIIQYFGAGTRLSVL.

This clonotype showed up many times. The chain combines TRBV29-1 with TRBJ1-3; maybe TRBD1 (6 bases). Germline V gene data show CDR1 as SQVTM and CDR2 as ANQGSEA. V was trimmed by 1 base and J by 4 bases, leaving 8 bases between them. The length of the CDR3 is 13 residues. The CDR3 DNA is TGCAGCGTTGAAGTACAGGGAGGAAACACCATATATTTT. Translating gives CSVEVQGGNTIYF. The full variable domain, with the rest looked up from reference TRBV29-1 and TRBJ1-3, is SAVISQKPSRDICQRGTSLTIQCQVDSQVTMMFWYRQQPGQSLTLIATANQGSEATYESGFVIDKFPISRPNLTFSTLTVSNMSPEDSSIYLCSVEVQGGNTIYFGEGSWLTVV.

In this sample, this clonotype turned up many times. The CDR3 region has the DNA TGCGCCAGCAGCTTGCGGACAGCCGAGAACACCGGGGAGCTGTTTTTT. Its translation: CASSLRTAENTGELFF. The V call is TRBV5-1, the J call TRBJ2-2; D is perhaps TRBD1 (6 bases). The CDR3 extends over 16 amino acids. The V gene lost 1 base and the J gene lost 1 base, with 11 bases spanning the gap. Germline CDR1 is SGHRS and CDR2 is YFSETQ.

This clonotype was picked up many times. The CDR3 bases are TGTGCCAGCAGCCGCTCTGAGTCTTGGGGGCCAGGGGACACTGAAGCTTTCTTT. Its protein product is CASSRSESWGPGDTEAFF. The V call is TRBV13, the J call TRBJ1-1; weak D call: TRBD1 (6 bases). The CDR3 totals 18 residues. Germline assignment: CDR1 PRHDT and CDR2 FYEKMQ (reference sequence). Trimming cost V 5 bases and J 3 bases, with 25 bases left between them.

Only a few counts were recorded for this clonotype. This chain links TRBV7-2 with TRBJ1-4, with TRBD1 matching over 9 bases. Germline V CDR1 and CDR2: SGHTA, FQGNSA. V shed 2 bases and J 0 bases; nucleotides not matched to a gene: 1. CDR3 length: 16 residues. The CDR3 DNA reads TGTGCCAGCAGCTTAACAGGGGGCTCAACTAATGAAAAACTGTTTTTT. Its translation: CASSLTGGSTNEKLFF.

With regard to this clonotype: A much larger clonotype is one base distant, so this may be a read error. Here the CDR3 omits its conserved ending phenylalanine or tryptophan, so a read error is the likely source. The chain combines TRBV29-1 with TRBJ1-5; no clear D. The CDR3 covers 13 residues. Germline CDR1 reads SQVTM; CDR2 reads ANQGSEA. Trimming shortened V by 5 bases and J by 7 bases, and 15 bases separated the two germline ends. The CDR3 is CSVSEGARQPQHI. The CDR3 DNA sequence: TGCAGCGTTTCCGAGGGTGCACGGCAGCCCCAGCATATT.

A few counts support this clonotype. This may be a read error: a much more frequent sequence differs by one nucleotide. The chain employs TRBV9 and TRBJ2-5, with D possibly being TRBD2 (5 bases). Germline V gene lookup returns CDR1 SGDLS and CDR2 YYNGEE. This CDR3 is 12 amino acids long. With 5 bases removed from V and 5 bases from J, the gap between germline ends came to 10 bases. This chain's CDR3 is CASSFTGETQYF. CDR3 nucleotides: TGTGCCAGCAGTTTTACGGGGGAGACCCAGTACTTC.

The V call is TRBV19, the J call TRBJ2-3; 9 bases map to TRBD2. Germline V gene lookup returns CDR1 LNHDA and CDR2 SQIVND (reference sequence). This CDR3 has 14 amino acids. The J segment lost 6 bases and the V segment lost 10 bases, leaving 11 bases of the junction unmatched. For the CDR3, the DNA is TGTGCCACTACGCGCGGGAGGGCCTCCGATACGCAGTATTTT. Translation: CATTRGRASDTQYF.

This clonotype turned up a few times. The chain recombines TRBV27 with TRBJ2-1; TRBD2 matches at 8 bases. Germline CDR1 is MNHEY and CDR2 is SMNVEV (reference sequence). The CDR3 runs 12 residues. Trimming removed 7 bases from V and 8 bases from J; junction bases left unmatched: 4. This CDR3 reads CASTGLDHEQFF. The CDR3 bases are TGTGCCAGCACGGGACTAGACCATGAGCAGTTCTTC.

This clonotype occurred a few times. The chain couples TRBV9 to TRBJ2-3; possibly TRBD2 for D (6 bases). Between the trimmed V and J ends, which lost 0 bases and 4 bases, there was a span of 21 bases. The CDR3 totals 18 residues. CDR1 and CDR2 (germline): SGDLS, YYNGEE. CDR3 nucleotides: TGTGCCAGCAGCGTAGCGGGAGCCGCCGACACGAGGCCAGATACGCAGTATTTT. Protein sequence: CASSVAGAADTRPDTQYF.

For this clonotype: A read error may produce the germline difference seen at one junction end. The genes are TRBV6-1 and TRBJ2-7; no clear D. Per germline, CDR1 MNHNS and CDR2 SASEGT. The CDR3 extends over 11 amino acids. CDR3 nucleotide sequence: TGTGCCAGCAGTGGGTCCTACGTGCAGTACTTC. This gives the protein CASSGSYVQYF.

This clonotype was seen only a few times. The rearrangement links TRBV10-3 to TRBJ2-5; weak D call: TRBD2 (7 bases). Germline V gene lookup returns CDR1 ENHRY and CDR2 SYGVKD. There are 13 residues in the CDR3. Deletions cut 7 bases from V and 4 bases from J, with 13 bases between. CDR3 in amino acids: CAITGGPGETQYF. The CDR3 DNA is TGTGCCATCACGGGGGGCCCAGGAGAGACCCAGTACTTC.

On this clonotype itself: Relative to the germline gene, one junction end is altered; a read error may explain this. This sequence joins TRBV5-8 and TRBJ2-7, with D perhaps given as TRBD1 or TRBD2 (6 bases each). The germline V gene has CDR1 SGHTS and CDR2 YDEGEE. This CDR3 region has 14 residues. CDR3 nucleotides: TGTGTCAGCACCCGGGGAAGGGGGGCTTACGAGCAGTACTTC. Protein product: CVSTRGRGAYEQYF.

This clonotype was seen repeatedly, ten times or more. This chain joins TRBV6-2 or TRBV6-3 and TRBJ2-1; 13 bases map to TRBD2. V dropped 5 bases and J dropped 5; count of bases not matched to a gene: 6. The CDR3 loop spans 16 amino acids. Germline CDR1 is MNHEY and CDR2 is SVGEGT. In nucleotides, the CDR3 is TGTGCCAGCAGTCGGACTAGCGGGAGATTCGACAATGAGCAGTTCTTC. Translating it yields CASSRTSGRFDNEQFF.

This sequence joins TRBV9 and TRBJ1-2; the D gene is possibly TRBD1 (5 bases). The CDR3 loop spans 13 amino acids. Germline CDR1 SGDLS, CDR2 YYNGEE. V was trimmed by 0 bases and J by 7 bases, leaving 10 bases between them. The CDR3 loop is CASSVAPGGGYTF. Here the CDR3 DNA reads TGTGCCAGCAGCGTAGCCCCCGGGGGTGGCTACACCTTC.

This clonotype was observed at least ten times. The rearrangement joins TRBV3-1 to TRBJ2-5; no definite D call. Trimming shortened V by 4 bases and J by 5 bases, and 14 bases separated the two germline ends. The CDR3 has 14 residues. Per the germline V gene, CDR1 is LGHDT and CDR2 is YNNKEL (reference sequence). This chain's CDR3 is CASSPPHGSETQYF. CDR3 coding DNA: TGTGCCAGCAGCCCACCACATGGGTCGGAGACCCAGTACTTC.

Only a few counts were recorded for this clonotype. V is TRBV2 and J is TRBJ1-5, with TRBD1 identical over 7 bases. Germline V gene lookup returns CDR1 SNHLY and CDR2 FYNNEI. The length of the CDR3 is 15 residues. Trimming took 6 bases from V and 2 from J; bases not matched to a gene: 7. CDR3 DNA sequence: TGTGCCAGCAGCCAGGGGGGCGCAGGCAATCAGCCCCAGCATTTT. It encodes CASSQGGAGNQPQHF.